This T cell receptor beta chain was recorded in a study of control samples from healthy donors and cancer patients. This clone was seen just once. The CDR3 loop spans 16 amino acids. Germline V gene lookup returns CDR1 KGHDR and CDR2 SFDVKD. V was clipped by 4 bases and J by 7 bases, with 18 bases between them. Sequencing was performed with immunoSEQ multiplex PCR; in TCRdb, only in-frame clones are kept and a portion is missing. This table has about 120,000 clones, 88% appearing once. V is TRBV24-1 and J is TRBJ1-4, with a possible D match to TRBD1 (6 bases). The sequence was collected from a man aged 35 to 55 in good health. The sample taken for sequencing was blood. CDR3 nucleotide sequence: TGTGCCACCAGTGACGCGGGGGGGGCGGTAGGTGAAAAACTGTTTTTT. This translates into CATSDAGGAVGEKLFF.